What follows is one TCR beta chain and its context. The sample comes from a study of T cells after somatic rescue of genetic block. Profiled with immunoSEQ multiplex PCR; TCRdb holds only in-frame clones, not every one. The profile shows around 52,000 clones, 90% to 97% of them singletons. The CDR3 covers 14 residues. The germline gives CDR1 MNHEY, CDR2 SMNVEV (reference sequence). V lost 6 bases to trimming and J lost 1 base, with 10 bases between them. This receptor was taken from a child under two years old. Sequenced input: peripheral blood mononuclear cells (PBMCs). V is TRBV27 and J is TRBJ1-5, with D hard to call. CDR3: CASSPRGSNQPQHF. CDR3 in DNA: TGTGCCAGCAGCCCGAGAGGAAGCAATCAGCCCCAGCATTTT.